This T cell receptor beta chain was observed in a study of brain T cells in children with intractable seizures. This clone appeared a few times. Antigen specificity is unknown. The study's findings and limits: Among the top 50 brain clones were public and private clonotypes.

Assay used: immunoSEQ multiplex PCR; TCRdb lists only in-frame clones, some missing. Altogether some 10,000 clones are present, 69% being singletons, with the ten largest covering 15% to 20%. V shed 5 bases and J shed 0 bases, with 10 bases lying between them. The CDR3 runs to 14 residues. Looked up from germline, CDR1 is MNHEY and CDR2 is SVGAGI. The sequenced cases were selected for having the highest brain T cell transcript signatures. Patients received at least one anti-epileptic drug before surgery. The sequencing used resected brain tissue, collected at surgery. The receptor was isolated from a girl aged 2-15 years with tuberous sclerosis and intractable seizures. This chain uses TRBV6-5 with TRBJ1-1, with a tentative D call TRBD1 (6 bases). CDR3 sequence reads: CASSTGKMNTEAFF. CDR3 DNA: TGTGCCAGCAGTACAGGGAAAATGAACACTGAAGCTTTCTTT.